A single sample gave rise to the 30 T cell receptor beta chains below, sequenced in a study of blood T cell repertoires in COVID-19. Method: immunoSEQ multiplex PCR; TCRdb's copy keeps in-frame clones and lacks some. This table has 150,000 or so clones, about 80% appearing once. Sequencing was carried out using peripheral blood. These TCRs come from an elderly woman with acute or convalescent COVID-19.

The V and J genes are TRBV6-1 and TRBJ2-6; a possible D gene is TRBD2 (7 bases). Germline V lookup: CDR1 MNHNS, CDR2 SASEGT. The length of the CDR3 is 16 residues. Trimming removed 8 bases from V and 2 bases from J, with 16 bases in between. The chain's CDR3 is CASGKGGGAGANVLTF. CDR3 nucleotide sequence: TGTGCCAGCGGTAAAGGGGGGGGCGCTGGGGCCAACGTCCTGACTTTC.

The CDR3 loop is CASGLVPDNGIQYF. The CDR3 DNA reads as TGTGCTAGTGGTTTGGTACCAGATAATGGCATTCAGTACTTC. The chain combines TRBV12-5 with TRBJ2-4, with D unclear. The CDR3 runs 14 residues. Looked up from germline, CDR1 is LGHNT and CDR2 is FRNRAP. Deletions cut 0 bases from V and 9 bases from J, with 12 bases between.

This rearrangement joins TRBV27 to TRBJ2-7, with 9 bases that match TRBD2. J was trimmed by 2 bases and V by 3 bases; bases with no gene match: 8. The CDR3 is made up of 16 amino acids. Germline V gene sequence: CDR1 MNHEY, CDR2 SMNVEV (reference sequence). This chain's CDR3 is CASSFSSGDAPYEQYF. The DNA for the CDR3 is TGTGCCAGCAGTTTCTCTAGCGGGGATGCTCCCTACGAGCAGTACTTC.

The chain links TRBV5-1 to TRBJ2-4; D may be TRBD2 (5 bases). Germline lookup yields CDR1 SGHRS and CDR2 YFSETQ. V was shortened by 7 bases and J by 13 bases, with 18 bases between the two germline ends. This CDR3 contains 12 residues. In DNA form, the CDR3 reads TGCGCCAGCGCGGGCCAAAGAGGATCACAGTACTTC. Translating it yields CASAGQRGSQYF. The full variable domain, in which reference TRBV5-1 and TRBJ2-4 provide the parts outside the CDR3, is KAGVTQTPRYLIKTRGQQVTLSCSPISGHRSVSWYQQTPGQGLQFLFEYFSETQRNKGNFPGRFSGRQFSNSRSEMNVSTLELGDSALYLCASAGQRGSQYFGAGTRLSVL.

CDR3 sequence (DNA): TGTGCCACCAGCAGAGATCTAACAGAATTATATAACTATGGCTACACCTTC. Protein sequence: CATSRDLTELYNYGYTF. This sequence joins TRBV15 and TRBJ1-2; D uncertain. Deletions cut 0 bases from V and 1 base from J, with 15 bases between. The CDR3 length is 17 residues. Looked up from germline, CDR1 is LNHNV and CDR2 is YYDKDF (reference sequence).

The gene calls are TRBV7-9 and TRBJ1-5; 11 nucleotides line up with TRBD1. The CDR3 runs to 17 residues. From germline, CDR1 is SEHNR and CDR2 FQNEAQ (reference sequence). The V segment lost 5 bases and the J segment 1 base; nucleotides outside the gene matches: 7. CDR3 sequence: CASSHGTGGISNQPQHF. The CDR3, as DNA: TGTGCCAGCAGCCATGGGACAGGGGGAATAAGCAATCAGCCCCAGCATTTT. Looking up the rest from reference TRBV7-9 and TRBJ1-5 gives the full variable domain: DTGVSQNPRHKITKRGQNVTFRCDPISEHNRLYWYRQTLGQGPEFLTYFQNEAQLEKSRLLSDRFSAERPKGSFSTLEIQRTEQGDSAMYLCASSHGTGGISNQPQHFGDGTRLSIL.

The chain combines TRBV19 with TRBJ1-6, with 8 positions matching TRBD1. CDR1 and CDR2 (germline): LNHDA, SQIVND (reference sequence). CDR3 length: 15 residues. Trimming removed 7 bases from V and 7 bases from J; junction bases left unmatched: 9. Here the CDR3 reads CASTDLQGENSPLHF. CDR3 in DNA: TGTGCCAGTACCGACCTACAGGGGGAGAATTCACCCCTCCACTTT.

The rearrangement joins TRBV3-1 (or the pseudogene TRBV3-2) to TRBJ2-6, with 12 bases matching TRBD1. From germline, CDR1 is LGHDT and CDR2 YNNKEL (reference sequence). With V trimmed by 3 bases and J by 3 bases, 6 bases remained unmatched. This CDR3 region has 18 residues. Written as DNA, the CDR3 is TGTGCCAGCAGCCACGATCGGGACAGGGGGCATGGGGCCAACGTCCTGACTTTC. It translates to CASSHDRDRGHGANVLTF.

The CDR3 sequence: CASSGGQLANTGELFF. CDR3 in DNA: TGTGCCAGCAGCGGGGGACAACTCGCGAACACCGGGGAGCTGTTTTTT. V and J are TRBV7-6 and TRBJ2-2; TRBD1 is a possible D gene (6 bases). The CDR3 sequence is 16 residues long. V was pared by 5 bases and J by 0 bases, with 13 bases between. The germline V gene encodes CDR1 SGHVS and CDR2 FNYEAQ.

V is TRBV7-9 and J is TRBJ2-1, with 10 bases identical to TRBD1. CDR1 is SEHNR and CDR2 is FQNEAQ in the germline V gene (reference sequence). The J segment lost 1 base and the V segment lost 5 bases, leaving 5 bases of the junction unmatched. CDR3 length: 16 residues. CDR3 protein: CASSAPGQGSYNEQFF. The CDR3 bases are TGTGCCAGCAGCGCCCCGGGACAGGGGTCCTACAATGAGCAGTTCTTC.

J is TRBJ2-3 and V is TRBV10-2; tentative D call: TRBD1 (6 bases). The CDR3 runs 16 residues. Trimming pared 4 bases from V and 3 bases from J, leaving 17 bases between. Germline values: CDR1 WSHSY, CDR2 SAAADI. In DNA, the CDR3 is TGCGCCAGCAGTGGGAATTGGTACCAGGGGACAGATACGCAGTATTTT. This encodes CASSGNWYQGTDTQYF.

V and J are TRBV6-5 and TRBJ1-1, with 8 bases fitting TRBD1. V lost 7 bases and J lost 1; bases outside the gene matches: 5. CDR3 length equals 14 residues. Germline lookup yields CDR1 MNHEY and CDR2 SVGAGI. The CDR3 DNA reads TGTGCCAGCACCCGGACAGGGAGGAACACTGAAGCTTTCTTT. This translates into CASTRTGRNTEAFF.

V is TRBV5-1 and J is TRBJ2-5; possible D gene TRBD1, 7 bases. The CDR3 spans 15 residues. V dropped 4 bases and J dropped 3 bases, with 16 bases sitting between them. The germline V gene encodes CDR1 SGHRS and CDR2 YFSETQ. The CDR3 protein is CASSGTGTVEETQYF. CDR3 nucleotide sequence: TGCGCCAGCAGCGGGACTGGGACAGTAGAAGAGACCCAGTACTTC.

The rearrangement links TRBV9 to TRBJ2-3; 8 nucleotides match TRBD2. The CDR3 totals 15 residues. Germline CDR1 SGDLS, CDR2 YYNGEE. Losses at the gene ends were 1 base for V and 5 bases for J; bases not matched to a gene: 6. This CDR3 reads CASSVYRGGEDTQYF. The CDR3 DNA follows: TGTGCCAGCAGCGTATACCGGGGGGGCGAAGATACGCAGTATTTT.

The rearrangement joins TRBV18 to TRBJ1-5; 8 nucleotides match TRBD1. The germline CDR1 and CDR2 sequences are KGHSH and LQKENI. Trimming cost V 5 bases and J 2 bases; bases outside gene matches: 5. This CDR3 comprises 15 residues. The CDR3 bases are TGTGCCAGCTCATCAAGGGGACAGGGCAATCAGCCCCAGCATTTT. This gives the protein CASSSRGQGNQPQHF. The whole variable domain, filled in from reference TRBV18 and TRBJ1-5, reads NAGVMQNPRHLVRRRGQEARLRCSPMKGHSHVYWYRQLPEEGLKFMVYLQKENIIDESGMPKERFSAEFPKEGPSILRIQQVVRGDSAAYFCASSSRGQGNQPQHFGDGTRLSIL.

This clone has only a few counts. Here the CDR3 reads CASSRQGLAQGYTF. The CDR3 bases are TGTGCCAGCAGTAGACAGGGCCTCGCGCAGGGCTACACCTTC. V usage is TRBV6-5 and J usage is TRBJ1-2; TRBD1 aligns across 7 bases. With 5 bases clipped from V and 8 bases from J, the junction kept 11 bases outside the gene matches. The CDR3 covers 14 residues. Germline V gene data show CDR1 as MNHEY and CDR2 as SVGAGI.

CDR3 nucleotide sequence: TGTGCCAGCACGCAGGGGGGAAGTGTGGGGTACGATACGCAGTATTTT. It yields the protein CASTQGGSVGYDTQYF. The chain combines TRBV9 with TRBJ2-3, with D tentatively TRBD1 (7 bases). This CDR3 is 16 amino acids long. V dropped 6 bases and J dropped 6 bases, with 23 bases sitting between them. CDR1 and CDR2 (germline): SGDLS, YYNGEE.

CDR3 sequence: CASVGDSGSDQPQHF. Here the CDR3 DNA reads TGTGCCAGCGTAGGGGACAGCGGATCCGATCAGCCCCAGCATTTT. The chain combines TRBV2 with TRBJ1-5, with 7 bases identical to TRBD1. The germline V gene encodes CDR1 SNHLY and CDR2 FYNNEI. The CDR3 contains 15 residues. Trimming at V came to 8 bases and at J to 5 bases, leaving 12 bases not matched to a gene. The whole variable domain, remainder taken from reference TRBV2 and TRBJ1-5, is EPEVTQTPSHQVTQMGQEVILRCVPISNHLYFYWYRQILGQKVEFLVSFYNNEISEKSEIFDDQFSVERPDGSNFTLKIRSTKLEDSAMYFCASVGDSGSDQPQHFGDGTRLSIL.

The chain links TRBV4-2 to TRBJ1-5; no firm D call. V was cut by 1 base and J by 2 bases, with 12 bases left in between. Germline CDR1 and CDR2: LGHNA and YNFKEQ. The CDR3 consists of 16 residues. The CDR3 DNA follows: TGTGCCAGCAGCCAAGGACCTGACAAAGGCAATCAGCCCCAGCATTTT. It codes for CASSQGPDKGNQPQHF.

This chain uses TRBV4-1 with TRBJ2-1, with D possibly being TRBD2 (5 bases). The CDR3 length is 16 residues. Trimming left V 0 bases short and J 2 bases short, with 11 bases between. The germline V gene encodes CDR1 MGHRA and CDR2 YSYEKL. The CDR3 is CASSQDLSGTYNEQFF. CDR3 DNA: TGCGCCAGCAGCCAAGATTTATCGGGGACCTACAATGAGCAGTTCTTC.

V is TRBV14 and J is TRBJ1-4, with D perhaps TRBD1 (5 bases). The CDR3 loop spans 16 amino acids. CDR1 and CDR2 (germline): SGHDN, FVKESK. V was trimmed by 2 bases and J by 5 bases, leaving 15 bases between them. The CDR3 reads CASSQNRLRSNEKLFF. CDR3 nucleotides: TGTGCCAGCAGCCAAAACAGGTTAAGGTCGAATGAAAAACTGTTTTTT.

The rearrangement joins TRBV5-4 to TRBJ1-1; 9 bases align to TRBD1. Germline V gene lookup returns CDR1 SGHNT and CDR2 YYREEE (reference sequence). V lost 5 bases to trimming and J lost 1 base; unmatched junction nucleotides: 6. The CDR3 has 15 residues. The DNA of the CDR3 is TGTGCCAGCAGGCGACCGGGACAGGGGAACACTGAAGCTTTCTTT. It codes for CASRRPGQGNTEAFF.

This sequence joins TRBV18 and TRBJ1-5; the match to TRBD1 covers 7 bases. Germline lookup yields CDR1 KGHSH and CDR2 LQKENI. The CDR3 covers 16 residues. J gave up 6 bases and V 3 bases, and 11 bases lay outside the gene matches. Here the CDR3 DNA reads TGTGCCAGCTCACCTCCTGGGACAGAGGGGAGTCAGCCCCAGCATTTT. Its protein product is CASSPPGTEGSQPQHF.

The CDR3 region is CASSLSLVQGLNTGELFF. The CDR3 DNA reads as TGTGCCAGCAGCTTAAGCTTGGTACAGGGGCTGAACACCGGGGAGCTGTTTTTT. This chain links TRBV7-2 with TRBJ2-2, with 7 bases that match TRBD1. CDR1 SGHTA and CDR2 FQGNSA come from the germline V gene. This CDR3 is built from 18 residues. The V segment lost 2 bases and the J segment 1 base; nucleotides outside the gene matches: 10.

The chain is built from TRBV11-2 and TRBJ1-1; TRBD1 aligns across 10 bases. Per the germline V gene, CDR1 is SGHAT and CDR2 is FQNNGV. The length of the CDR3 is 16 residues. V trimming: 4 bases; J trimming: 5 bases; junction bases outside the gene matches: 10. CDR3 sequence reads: CASSYTDRGRGTEAFF. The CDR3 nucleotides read TGTGCCAGCAGCTATACCGACAGGGGGCGAGGGACTGAAGCTTTCTTT.

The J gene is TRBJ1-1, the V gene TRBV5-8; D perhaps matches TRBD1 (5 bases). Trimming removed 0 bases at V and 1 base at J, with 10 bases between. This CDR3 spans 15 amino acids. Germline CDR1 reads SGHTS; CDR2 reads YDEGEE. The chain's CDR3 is CASSLVGGANTEAFF. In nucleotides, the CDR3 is TGTGCCAGCAGCTTGGTCGGAGGGGCGAACACTGAAGCTTTCTTT. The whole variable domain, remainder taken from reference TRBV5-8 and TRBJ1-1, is EAGVTQSPTHLIKTRGQQATLRCSPISGHTSVYWYQQALGLGLQFLLWYDEGEERNRGNFPPRFSGRQFPNYSSELNVNALELEDSALYLCASSLVGGANTEAFFGQGTRLTVV.

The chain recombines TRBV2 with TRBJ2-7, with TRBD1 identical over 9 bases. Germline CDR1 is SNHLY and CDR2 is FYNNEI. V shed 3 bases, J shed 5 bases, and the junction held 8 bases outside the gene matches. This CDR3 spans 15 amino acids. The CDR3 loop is CASSDLVGTGNEQYF. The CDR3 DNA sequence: TGTGCCAGCAGTGATCTAGTAGGGACAGGGAACGAGCAGTACTTC.

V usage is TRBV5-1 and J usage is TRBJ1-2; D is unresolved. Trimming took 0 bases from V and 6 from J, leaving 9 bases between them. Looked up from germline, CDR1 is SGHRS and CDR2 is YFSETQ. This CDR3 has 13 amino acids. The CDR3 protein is CASSLGRSDGYTF. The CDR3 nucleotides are TGCGCCAGCAGCTTGGGGCGAAGCGATGGCTACACCTTC.

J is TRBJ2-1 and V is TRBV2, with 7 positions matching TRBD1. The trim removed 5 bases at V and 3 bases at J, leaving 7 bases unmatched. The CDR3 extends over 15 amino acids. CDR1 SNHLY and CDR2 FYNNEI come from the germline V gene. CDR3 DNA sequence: TGTGCCAGCAGTTCTCACCGGGACAGCTACAATGAGCAGTTCTTC. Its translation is CASSSHRDSYNEQFF.

DNA for the CDR3: TGTGCCAGCAGCTTAAGTGGGACAGCCGGCTACACCTTC. Translated, it gives CASSLSGTAGYTF. The chain is built from TRBV7-3 and TRBJ1-2; 7 bases fit TRBD1. CDR1 and CDR2 from the germline V gene are SGHTA and FQGTGA. CDR3 length: 13 residues. The junction had 4 bases not matched to a gene; V was cut back by 1 base and J by 8 bases.